This T cell receptor beta chain originates from a study of Ad26.COV2.S vaccination and SARS-CoV-2 variants. In its sample, this clone was seen once. Sequenced by immunoSEQ multiplex PCR; TCRdb stores in-frame clones only, minus some. Of about 180,000 clones in the sample, around nine tenths were seen once. Here the sequenced sample was peripheral blood, taken after recovery from COVID-19. This clonotype originated in a human donor who had recovered from COVID-19.

In DNA, the CDR3 is TGTGCCAGCAGTTTATGGTTGACAGCTTTGAACACTGAAGCTTTCTTT. Translated: CASSLWLTALNTEAFF. J is TRBJ1-1 and V is TRBV28; D is perhaps TRBD1 (5 bases). V was cut by 0 bases and J by 0 bases, with 11 bases left in between. Germline V CDR1 and CDR2: MDHEN, SYDVKM. This CDR3 has 16 residues.